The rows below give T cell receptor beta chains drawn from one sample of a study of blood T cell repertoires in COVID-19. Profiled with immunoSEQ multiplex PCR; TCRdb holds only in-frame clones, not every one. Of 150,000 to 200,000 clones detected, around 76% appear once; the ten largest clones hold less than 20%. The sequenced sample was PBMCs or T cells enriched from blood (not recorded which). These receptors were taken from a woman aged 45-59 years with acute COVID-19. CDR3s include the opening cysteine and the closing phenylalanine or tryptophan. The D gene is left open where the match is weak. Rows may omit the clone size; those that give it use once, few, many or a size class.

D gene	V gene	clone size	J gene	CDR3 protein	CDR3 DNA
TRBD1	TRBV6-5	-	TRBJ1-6	CASGKQQGNSPLHF	TGTGCCAGCGGGAAACAACAGGGGAATTCACCCCTCCACTTT
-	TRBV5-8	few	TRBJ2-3	CASSFGLPDTQYF	TGTGCCAGCAGCTTTGGACTTCCAGATACGCAGTATTTT
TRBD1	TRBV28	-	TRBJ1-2	CASSHNDRVTRGYTF	TGTGCCAGCAGCCACAATGACAGGGTAACGCGTGGCTACACCTTC
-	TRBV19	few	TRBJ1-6	CASSIDSNVNSPLHF	TGTGCCAGTAGTATAGATAGTAACGTGAATTCACCCCTCCACTTT
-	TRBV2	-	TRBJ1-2	CASSVQYGYTF	TGTGCCAGCAGTGTCCAGTATGGCTACACCTTC
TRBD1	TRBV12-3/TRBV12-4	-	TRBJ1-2	CASSRTGEYGYTF	TGTGCCAGCAGCAGGACAGGGGAGTATGGCTACACCTTC
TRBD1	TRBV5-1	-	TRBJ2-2	CASSPTGRTGELFF	TGCGCCAGCAGCCCGACAGGGCGAACCGGGGAGCTGTTTTTT
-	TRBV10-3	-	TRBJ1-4	CAISGDRDGGEKLFF	TGTGCCATCAGTGGAGACCGGGACGGAGGGGAAAAACTGTTTTTT
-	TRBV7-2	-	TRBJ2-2	CASSLQAGTGELFF	TGTGCCAGCAGCCTTCAAGCAGGGACCGGGGAGCTGTTTTTT
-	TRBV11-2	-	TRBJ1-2	CASSLTRTAPLSYTF	TGTGCCAGCAGCCTCACCCGGACAGCCCCTCTTAGCTACACCTTC
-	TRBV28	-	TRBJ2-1	CASSPAVYNEQFF	TGTGCCAGCAGTCCAGCGGTCTACAATGAGCAGTTCTTC
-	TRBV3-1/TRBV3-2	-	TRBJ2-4	CASSQGTFERYF	TGTGCCAGCAGCCAAGGGACTTTTGAGCGGTACTTC
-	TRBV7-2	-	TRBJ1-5	CASSRSADSNQPQHF	TGTGCCAGCAGCCGGAGCGCCGATAGCAATCAGCCCCAGCATTTT
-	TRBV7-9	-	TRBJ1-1	CASSAGIYTEAFF	TGTGCCAGCAGCGCAGGCATCTACACTGAAGCTTTCTTT
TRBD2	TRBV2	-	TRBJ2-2	CASSDMGGTTGELFF	TGTGCCAGCAGTGATATGGGGGGGACCACCGGGGAGCTGTTTTTT
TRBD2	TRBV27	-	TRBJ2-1	CASSSIAGGYNEQFF	TGTGCCAGCAGTTCCATAGCGGGGGGGTACAATGAGCAGTTCTTC
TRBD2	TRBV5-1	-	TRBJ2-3	CASSLALAVSDTQYF	TGCGCCAGCAGCTTGGCGCTAGCGGTCTCGGATACGCAGTATTTT
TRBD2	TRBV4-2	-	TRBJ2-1	CASSRASGGAGIFF	TGTGCCAGCAGCCGGGCTAGCGGGGGGGCCGGTATCTTCTTC
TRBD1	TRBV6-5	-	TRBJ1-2	CASSSYRGEGYTF	TGTGCCAGCAGTTCCTACAGGGGGGAGGGCTACACCTTC
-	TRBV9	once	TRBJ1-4	CASSPRGDVGEKLFF	TGTGCCAGCAGCCCTCGGGGGGATGTCGGTGAAAAACTGTTTTTT
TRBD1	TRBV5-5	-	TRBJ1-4	CASSRILTGGEKLFF	TGTGCCAGCAGCCGAATTTTGACAGGGGGGGAAAAACTGTTTTTT
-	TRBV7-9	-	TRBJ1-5	CASSFSPGSNQPQHF	TGTGCCAGCAGCTTCAGTCCAGGTAGCAATCAGCCCCAGCATTTT
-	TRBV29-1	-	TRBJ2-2	CSVEGQGIPGELFF	TGCAGCGTTGAAGGCCAGGGTATTCCCGGGGAGCTGTTTTTT
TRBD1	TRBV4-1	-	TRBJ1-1	CASSQGTGQRTEAFF	TGCGCCAGCAGCCAGGGGACAGGCCAGAGAACTGAAGCTTTCTTT
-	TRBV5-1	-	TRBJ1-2	CASSLAAGANYGYTF	TGCGCCAGCAGCTTGGCCGCAGGGGCAAACTATGGCTACACCTTC
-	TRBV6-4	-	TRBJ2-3	CASSPGDTDTQYF	TGTGCCAGCAGCCCCGGTGACACAGATACGCAGTATTTT
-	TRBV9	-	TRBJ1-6	CASSYGPQDNSPLHF	TGTGCCAGCAGCTACGGCCCCCAGGATAATTCACCCCTCCACTTT
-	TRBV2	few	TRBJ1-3	CASSPGLSSGNTIYF	TGTGCCAGCAGTCCAGGCCTAAGCTCTGGAAACACCATATATTTT
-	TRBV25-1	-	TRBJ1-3	CASSEGRRSSGNTIYF	TGTGCCAGCAGTGAAGGAAGGAGGAGCTCTGGAAACACCATATATTTT